This TCR beta chain was documented in a study of blood T cell repertoires in COVID-19. Trimming removed 2 bases at V and 4 bases at J, with 8 bases between. CDR3 length equals 13 residues. Germline CDR1 LNHDA, CDR2 SQIVND (reference sequence). Self-reported history from a screening survey and questionnaire set each donor's cohort. Each recovered donor of Cohort 3 presented with two negative PCRs, clearance, or symptom resolution. Authors' analysis steps: Estimated nucleated cell counts came from reference gene primer amplification. Sequencing was performed with immunoSEQ multiplex PCR; in TCRdb, only in-frame clones are kept and a portion is missing. That table gives V, J and clone size, and the DNA gave D and trimming. This sample has a few hundred thousand clones, with roughly 91% found just once.

The clonotype comes from a woman in her twenties or thirties who had recovered from COVID-19. This rearrangement joins TRBV19 to TRBJ1-2, with D unresolved. Sequencing input: PBMCs or T cells enriched from blood (not recorded which). The CDR3 sequence: CASSISGSYGYTF. For the CDR3, the DNA is TGTGCCAGTAGTATATCGGGTAGCTATGGCTACACCTTC.